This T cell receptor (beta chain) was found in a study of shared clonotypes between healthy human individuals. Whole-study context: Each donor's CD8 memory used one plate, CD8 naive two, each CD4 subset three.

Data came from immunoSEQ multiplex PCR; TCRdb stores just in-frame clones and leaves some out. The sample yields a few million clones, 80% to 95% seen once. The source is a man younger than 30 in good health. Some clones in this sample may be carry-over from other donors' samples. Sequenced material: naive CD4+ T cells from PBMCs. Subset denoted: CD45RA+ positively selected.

The CDR3 region is CSVSDRVETQYF. The CDR3, as DNA: TGCAGCGTCTCGGACAGGGTCGAGACCCAGTACTTC. The rearrangement links TRBV29-1 to TRBJ2-5, with TRBD1 matching 8 bases. The CDR3 has 12 residues. The J segment lost 5 bases and the V segment lost 6 bases, leaving 5 bases of the junction unmatched. Germline CDR1 and CDR2: SQVTM and ANQGSEA.